What follows are 30 T cell receptor beta chains derived from one specimen sequenced in a study of cytomegalovirus exposure and HLA in healthy donors. Sequenced by immunoSEQ multiplex PCR; TCRdb stores in-frame clones only, minus some. The sample carries tens of thousands of clones, around 94% recorded once. Source material: PBMCs. The receptors shown here come from a woman aged 18-29 years in good health and CMV-seropositive.

V gene TRBV19 combines with J gene TRBJ2-6; TRBD1 matches at 9 bases. This CDR3 has 17 residues. Losses at the gene ends were 6 bases for V and 2 bases for J; bases not matched to a gene: 8. Germline-derived CDR1 and CDR2 are LNHDA and SQIVND (reference sequence). The CDR3 region is CASSPGQGFAGANVLTF. As DNA, the CDR3 is TGTGCCAGTAGCCCGGGACAGGGATTTGCTGGGGCCAACGTCCTGACTTTC.

V is TRBV6-1 and J is TRBJ1-3, with 7 bases aligning to TRBD1. The germline gives CDR1 MNHNS, CDR2 SASEGT. This CDR3 contains 15 residues. V shed 8 bases, J shed 2 bases, and the junction held 9 bases outside the gene matches. In nucleotides, the CDR3 is TGTGCCAGCGGGAAGGACAGGAAGGCTGGAAACACCATATATTTT. Translation gives CASGKDRKAGNTIYF.

CDR3 loop: CSAEGQGPYEQYF. DNA of the CDR3: TGCAGCGCCGAAGGACAGGGACCTTACGAGCAGTACTTC. The chain links TRBV29-1 to TRBJ2-7; the match to TRBD1 covers 8 bases. CDR3 length: 13 residues. V lost 7 bases and J lost 4; bases outside the gene matches: 9. Germline CDR1 reads SQVTM; CDR2 reads ANQGSEA.

The V gene is TRBV28, the J gene TRBJ1-2; no reliable D call. CDR3 length: 14 residues. The germline CDR1 and CDR2 sequences are MDHEN and SYDVKM. V lost 6 bases, J lost 4 bases, and 15 bases lay in between. The CDR3 sequence: CASRKGSMSYGYTF. The CDR3 nucleotides read TGTGCCAGCAGAAAAGGGAGCATGTCCTATGGCTACACCTTC.

This chain connects TRBV9 to TRBJ2-3; 8 nucleotides agree with TRBD1. Trimming removed 1 base from V and 3 bases from J; junction bases left unmatched: 10. The CDR3 spans 17 residues. Per the germline V gene, CDR1 is SGDLS and CDR2 is YYNGEE. CDR3 bases: TGTGCCAGCAGCGTATCTTGGACAGGGCTCCGGACAGATACGCAGTATTTT. Translated: CASSVSWTGLRTDTQYF.

The chain employs TRBV28 and TRBJ1-2, with D unclear. CDR1 is MDHEN, CDR2 SYDVKM, per germline. The CDR3 runs 12 residues. Trimming left V 2 bases short and J 4 bases short, with 5 bases between. CDR3 sequence (DNA): TGTGCCAGCAGTTTACTGAGCTATGGCTACACCTTC. The encoded protein is CASSLLSYGYTF.

This chain uses TRBV9 with TRBJ1-1, with D possibly being TRBD1 (6 bases). CDR1 and CDR2 (germline): SGDLS, YYNGEE. V was trimmed by 0 bases and J by 0 bases, leaving 15 bases between them. The CDR3 consists of 17 residues. The CDR3 loop is CASSVGGPRGVNTEAFF. The CDR3 DNA reads as TGTGCCAGCAGCGTAGGGGGTCCCAGGGGAGTGAACACTGAAGCTTTCTTT.

As regards this clone: Other nucleotide sequences from this sample produce the same CDR3. V usage is TRBV18 and J usage is TRBJ1-5; D is ambiguous. Germline V gene lookup returns CDR1 KGHSH and CDR2 LQKENI. Between the trimmed V and J ends, which lost 3 bases and 2 bases, there was a span of 11 bases. The CDR3 consists of 15 residues. This CDR3 reads CASSPPGRGNQPQHF. In nucleotides, the CDR3 is TGTGCCAGCTCACCGCCCGGTCGTGGCAATCAGCCCCAGCATTTT.

The V gene is TRBV10-1, the J gene TRBJ1-2; 12 nucleotides agree with TRBD1. Unmatched junction bases numbered 6, after V lost 2 bases and J lost 5 bases. The CDR3 is 16 residues long. The V gene's germline CDR1 is WNHNN and CDR2 SYGVQD (reference sequence). CDR3 in amino acids: CASSEGDRGLQYGYTF. CDR3 sequence (DNA): TGCGCCAGCAGTGAGGGGGACAGGGGGCTTCAATATGGCTACACCTTC.

V is TRBV9 and J is TRBJ2-2; D is uncertain. V was trimmed by 0 bases and J by 1 base, leaving 7 bases between them. Germline values: CDR1 SGDLS, CDR2 YYNGEE. The CDR3 has 15 amino acids. The CDR3 DNA reads as TGTGCCAGCAGCGTAGGGCCTTTGAACACCGGGGAGCTGTTTTTT. This encodes CASSVGPLNTGELFF.

This clone was observed a few times. The V and J genes are TRBV5-1 and TRBJ1-4, with 9 bases aligning to TRBD1. The CDR3 length is 15 residues. CDR1 and CDR2 (germline): SGHRS, YFSETQ. V was pared by 4 bases and J by 7 bases, with 8 bases of the junction left unmatched. The CDR3 here is CASSPGTGRGEKLFF. The CDR3, as DNA: TGCGCCAGCAGCCCGGGGACAGGGCGAGGTGAAAAACTGTTTTTT.

V gene TRBV7-8 combines with J gene TRBJ1-1, with 7 bases fitting TRBD1. The V gene's germline CDR1 is SGHVS and CDR2 FQNEAQ. This CDR3 comprises 14 residues. The V segment lost 0 bases and the J segment 11 bases; nucleotides outside the gene matches: 9. Here the CDR3 reads CASSLAGGATGAFF. The CDR3 DNA reads as TGTGCCAGCAGCTTAGCAGGGGGCGCAACTGGGGCTTTCTTT.

CDR3 coding DNA: TGTGCCAGCTCACCCCTGGGGGCTAGCACAGATACGCAGTATTTT. Translated, it gives CASSPLGASTDTQYF. The genes are TRBV18 and TRBJ2-3, with D perhaps matching TRBD1 (6 bases). Germline assignment: CDR1 KGHSH and CDR2 LQKENI. The V end was cut by 3 bases, the J end by 0 bases, with 10 bases between. CDR3 length equals 15 residues.

Turning to this clone: A junction end diverges from the germline sequence, so it may reflect a read error. V usage is TRBV14 and J usage is TRBJ2-1; D may be TRBD2 (6 bases). Germline V gene sequence: CDR1 SGHDN, CDR2 FVKESK. CDR3 length: 15 residues. The CDR3 bases are TGTGCCAGCAGCCAAGAAAGGTTTCTAGCGAAGTCCAGAATCTTC. Its protein is CASSQERFLAKSRIF.

The chain links TRBV13 to TRBJ1-1; TRBD1 is a possible D gene (5 bases). This CDR3 has 14 amino acids. The germline V and J ends were trimmed by 6 bases and 1 base, with 12 bases remaining between them. Germline-derived CDR1 and CDR2 are PRHDT and FYEKMQ (reference sequence). CDR3 residues: CASRYTGGNTEAFF. The CDR3 nucleotides are TGTGCCAGCAGATACACCGGGGGGAACACTGAAGCTTTCTTT.

This chain joins TRBV2 and TRBJ2-7; D unresolved. Germline V gene data show CDR1 as SNHLY and CDR2 as FYNNEI. The V gene lost 1 base and the J gene lost 0 bases, with 10 bases spanning the gap. This CDR3 comprises 15 residues. The CDR3 reads CASSEVPSSSYEQYF. The CDR3 DNA follows: TGTGCCAGCAGTGAAGTACCCTCCAGCTCCTACGAGCAGTACTTC.

The J gene is TRBJ2-2, the V gene TRBV4-1; 7 bases match TRBD1. This CDR3 contains 17 residues. V gave up 1 base and J gave up 4 bases; unmatched junction bases: 9. From germline, CDR1 is MGHRA and CDR2 YSYEKL. CDR3 sequence: CASSQVWTTGFTGELFF. For the CDR3, the DNA is TGCGCCAGCAGCCAAGTGTGGACGACAGGGTTCACCGGGGAGCTGTTTTTT.

The chain links TRBV7-2 to TRBJ1-3; possible D gene TRBD1, 5 bases. Trimming shortened V by 2 bases and J by 2 bases, and 13 bases separated the two germline ends. Per the germline V gene, CDR1 is SGHTA and CDR2 is FQGNSA. There are 16 residues in the CDR3. The CDR3 loop reads CASSLIWDSTGNTIYF. DNA for the CDR3: TGTGCCAGCAGCTTAATCTGGGACTCGACTGGAAACACCATATATTTT.

This chain connects TRBV7-9 to TRBJ1-3; TRBD1 aligns across 10 bases. V trimming: 5 bases; J trimming: 7 bases; junction bases outside the gene matches: 5. CDR1 is SEHNR and CDR2 is FQNEAQ in the germline V gene (reference sequence). The CDR3 runs 14 residues. Here the CDR3 DNA reads TGTGCCAGCAGCCCCCAGGGACAGGGGAACACCATATATTTT. Encoded protein: CASSPQGQGNTIYF. Full variable domain (remainder filled in from reference TRBV7-9 and TRBJ1-3): DTGVSQNPRHKITKRGQNVTFRCDPISEHNRLYWYRQTLGQGPEFLTYFQNEAQLEKSRLLSDRFSAERPKGSFSTLEIQRTEQGDSAMYLCASSPQGQGNTIYFGEGSWLTVV.

J is TRBJ1-2 and V is TRBV9; 7 bases fit TRBD1. This CDR3 contains 13 residues. With 3 bases clipped from V and 4 bases from J, the junction kept 3 bases outside the gene matches. Germline CDR1 reads SGDLS; CDR2 reads YYNGEE. The CDR3 loop reads CASSGQGGYGYTF. CDR3 DNA sequence: TGTGCCAGCAGCGGACAGGGTGGCTATGGCTACACCTTC.

This clone came up once. V and J are TRBV5-4 and TRBJ2-2; a possible D gene is TRBD2 (5 bases). The CDR3 contains 13 residues. V was clipped by 1 base and J by 6 bases, with 7 bases between them. Germline V lookup: CDR1 SGHNT, CDR2 YYREEE (reference sequence). The CDR3 sequence is CASSLTRSGELFF. The CDR3, as DNA: TGTGCCAGCAGCTTGACTAGATCCGGGGAGCTGTTTTTT.

The CDR3 DNA follows: TGTGCCAGCAGGAACCTCCAGGGGGCGCTTAACGAGCAGTACTTC. Its translation is CASRNLQGALNEQYF. The chain combines TRBV2 with TRBJ2-7; 8 bases match TRBD1. V gave up 6 bases and J gave up 5 bases; unmatched junction bases: 12. Per the germline V gene, CDR1 is SNHLY and CDR2 is FYNNEI. This CDR3 has 15 amino acids.

The gene calls are TRBV19 and TRBJ1-2; D is possibly TRBD1 (6 bases). There are 13 residues in the CDR3. V was clipped by 6 bases and J by 5 bases, with 13 bases between them. Germline V CDR1 and CDR2: LNHDA, SQIVND (reference sequence). The DNA of the CDR3 is TGTGCCAGTAGGGGGATACAGGGATATGGCTACACCTTC. Its translation: CASRGIQGYGYTF.

V and J are TRBV19 and TRBJ1-4, with TRBD1 as a possible D gene (5 bases). Trimming took 2 bases from V and 8 from J, leaving 18 bases between them. The CDR3 sequence is 16 residues long. CDR1 LNHDA and CDR2 SQIVND come from the germline V gene (reference sequence). The CDR3 here is CASSILVGLRQEKLFF. CDR3 DNA sequence: TGTGCCAGTAGTATATTGGTGGGGCTTCGGCAGGAAAAACTGTTTTTT. The entire variable domain, with the rest obtained from reference TRBV19 and TRBJ1-4, is as follows: DGGITQSPKYLFRKEGQNVTLSCEQNLNHDAMYWYRQDPGQGLRLIYYSQIVNDFQKGDIAEGYSVSREKKESFPLTVTSAQKNPTAFYLCASSILVGLRQEKLFFGSGTQLSVL.

The chain carries TRBV28 and TRBJ1-2; D ambiguous. Per the germline V gene, CDR1 is MDHEN and CDR2 is SYDVKM. This CDR3 is built from 14 residues. V lost 1 base and J lost 8, with 14 bases in between. The CDR3 nucleotides are TGTGCCAGCAGTTTATCCCGCCGGAGAAGGGGCTACACCTTC. This gives the protein CASSLSRRRRGYTF.

The V call is TRBV5-8, the J call TRBJ2-6; D uncertain. Germline V lookup: CDR1 SGHTS, CDR2 YDEGEE. The CDR3 covers 12 residues. V was clipped by 4 bases and J by 5 bases, with 4 bases between them. CDR3 sequence (DNA): TGTGCCAGCAGCCCTAGGGCCAACGTCCTGACTTTC. It specifies CASSPRANVLTF. The full variable domain, completed using reference TRBV5-8 and TRBJ2-6, is EAGVTQSPTHLIKTRGQQATLRCSPISGHTSVYWYQQALGLGLQFLLWYDEGEERNRGNFPPRFSGRQFPNYSSELNVNALELEDSALYLCASSPRANVLTFGAGSRLTVL.

This chain uses TRBV2 with TRBJ1-2, with D possibly matching TRBD1 (6 bases). The germline gives CDR1 SNHLY, CDR2 FYNNEI. CDR3 length equals 13 residues. The V end was cut by 9 bases, the J end by 4 bases, with 15 bases between. The CDR3 nucleotides are TGTGCCAGTAGAAACACACAGGGCTATGGCTACACCTTC. It yields the protein CASRNTQGYGYTF.

This chain uses TRBV14 with TRBJ2-7, with 13 bases aligning to TRBD2. Germline CDR1 SGHDN, CDR2 FVKESK. The CDR3 has 16 residues. V lost 1 base and J lost 10; bases outside the gene matches: 10. CDR3 sequence (DNA): TGTGCCAGCAGCCAAGCTAAAACGGGACTAGCGGGGACTCAGTACTTC. Amino acids: CASSQAKTGLAGTQYF.

The chain has TRBV5-1 and TRBJ2-3, with TRBD2 as a possible D gene (6 bases). The length of the CDR3 is 15 residues. CDR1 and CDR2 (germline): SGHRS, YFSETQ. Trimming removed 4 bases from V and 2 bases from J, with 14 bases in between. CDR3 sequence: CASSPRAGPTDTQYF. The CDR3 DNA follows: TGCGCCAGCAGCCCCCGGGCGGGGCCCACAGATACGCAGTATTTT.

The CDR3 DNA reads TGTGCCAGCAGTGAAGATGTTGGCGGGAGGGGGAACGAGCAGTACTTC. It yields the protein CASSEDVGGRGNEQYF. This sequence joins TRBV2 and TRBJ2-7; 9 bases are shared with TRBD2. The CDR3 contains 16 residues. Germline CDR1 is SNHLY and CDR2 is FYNNEI. After removal of 1 base from V and 5 bases from J, the junction contained 9 bases not matched to a gene.